This TCR beta chain was profiled in a study of blood T cells in healthy people across ages. Whole-study context: Template-switching capture recovered about one barcoded beta molecule per two T cells. Findings of the study overall: Older age coincided with a roughly linear decline in TCR beta diversity per million T cells. As naive T cell percentage varied, TCR beta diversity correlated strongly with it.

CDR1 and CDR2 (germline): SEHNR, FQNEAQ (reference sequence). The CDR3 spans 16 residues. V was pared by 5 bases and J by 3 bases, with 18 bases between. Alongside a J-beta primer mix, a sample-barcoded 5' primer served in a second PCR lasting roughly 7 to 11 cycles. TCRdb re-called the 5' RACE reads through MiXCR, storing one row per CDR3 protein. Among around 900,000 distinct CDR3 sequences listed, 29% were seen once. As to this clonotype: Antigen specificity is unknown.

The sequencing input was blood. The clonotype was recovered from a woman older than 75 in good health. The V gene is TRBV7-9, the J gene TRBJ2-3, with D tentatively TRBD1 (6 bases). CDR3: CASSPSRGYGTDTQYF. The DNA of the CDR3 is TGTGCCAGCAGCCCGTCGAGGGGGTATGGGACAGATACGCAGTATTTT.